This is a list of T cell receptor beta chains from one sample in a study of blood T cell repertoires in COVID-19. Profiling relied on immunoSEQ multiplex PCR, and the TCRdb table lists in-frame clones only, not all of them. The sample yields approximately 57,000 clones, more than 75% seen once. Sequenced sample: peripheral blood. Source of these receptors: a man between 40 and 49 years old with active COVID-19. Both conserved end residues are part of each CDR3. A D gene is named only where the DNA matches it firmly.

D,V,CDR3
TRBD2,TRBV20-1,CSASGGRAGVADTQYF
TRBD2,TRBV25-1,CASSGGLAVWETQYF
TRBD2,TRBV5-1,CASSLGASGIGSYNEQFF
NA,TRBV5-1,CASSLEEETQYF
TRBD1,TRBV6-5,CASSLQGPFNQPQHF
TRBD1,TRBV18,CASSTDTGDLGAFF
TRBD1,TRBV2,CASSKDRGSSVTF
NA,TRBV4-1,CASSQLETTDTQYF
NA,TRBV6-1,CASSEATTTPTYEQYF
NA,TRBV27,CASSLKRVYNEQFF
NA,TRBV29-1,CSVGQQNTEAFF
TRBD1,TRBV9,CASSLYSGQGKGNTIYF
NA,TRBV6-7,CASSYGWAGYTF
NA,TRBV19,CASSHSSVIRSHTQYF
NA,TRBV27,CASSLFGGEAFF
TRBD2,TRBV4-1,CASSQASGSYEQYF
NA,TRBV30,CAWSVQTGGTEAFF
NA,TRBV28,CASSLEGFLQGSNQPQHF
NA,TRBV7-9,CASSLAAARPYNEQFF
NA,TRBV27,CASSPMARRGEKLFF
NA,TRBV7-2,CASSLGTLYEQYF
NA,TRBV5-1,CASSLDKEGGTQYF
NA,TRBV21-1,CASRAGLGANEQFF
TRBD1,TRBV30,CAWSETGISGNTIYF
NA,TRBV20-1,CSARAGYEQYF
TRBD1,TRBV18,CASSPAGGQNHEQYF
TRBD2,TRBV7-2,CASSLIAGGVGELFF
NA,TRBV6-5,CASTPGNSYEQYF
TRBD2,TRBV27,CASGSGSNYYNEQFF
TRBD2,TRBV5-1,CASSLVGTSGSGASGELFF
NA,TRBV11-1,CASSPDRYEQYF
NA,TRBV4-1,CASSAAGGGPKGPQHF
NA,TRBV5-1,CASSLGSSGTDTQYF
TRBD1,TRBV19,CASSGTGRYEQYF
TRBD2,TRBV7-2,CASSLPGGSGRRYEQYF
NA,TRBV30,CAWSVTGSPGDEQFF
TRBD1,TRBV2,CASRPLRDREGYTF